Following are 4 T cell receptor beta chains from one sample sequenced in a study of CD8+ T cells in alopecia areata. Extracted RNA was reverse transcribed into cDNA, the sequencing template. The method was immunoSEQ multiplex PCR; TCRdb's version includes in-frame clones alone and lacks a portion of them. The table lists about 210,000 clones, around 65% of them singletons. Treatment described: oral pan-JAK inhibitor, 5-10 mg twice daily. Sequencing was performed on CD4+ T cells sorted from blood, taken at week 4, from a patient treated with tofacitinib. The receptors stem from a human donor with alopecia areata.

V is TRBV7-9 and J is TRBJ2-2; TRBD2 aligns across 7 bases. Germline V gene data show CDR1 as SEHNR and CDR2 as FQNEAQ (reference sequence). With 2 bases clipped from V and 5 bases from J, the junction kept 2 bases outside the gene matches. CDR3 size: 14 residues. CDR3 in amino acids: CASSLPGGTGELFF. The CDR3 nucleotides are TGTGCCAGCAGCTTACCCGGGGGGACCGGGGAGCTGTTTTTT.

The V and J genes are TRBV29-1 and TRBJ1-5; 10 nucleotides match TRBD1. Per germline, CDR1 SQVTM and CDR2 ANQGSEA. The CDR3 contains 15 residues. V gave up 5 bases and J gave up 2 bases; unmatched junction bases: 6. CDR3 in DNA: TGCAGCGTTCTGGACAGGGGGGTGGGCAATCAGCCCCAGCATTTT. Its protein is CSVLDRGVGNQPQHF. The variable domain in full, with the rest retrieved from reference TRBV29-1 and TRBJ1-5, is SAVISQKPSRDICQRGTSLTIQCQVDSQVTMMFWYRQQPGQSLTLIATANQGSEATYESGFVIDKFPISRPNLTFSTLTVSNMSPEDSSIYLCSVLDRGVGNQPQHFGDGTRLSIL.

This clone was observed a single time. The chain uses TRBV7-2 and TRBJ1-6; possible D gene TRBD1, 5 bases. CDR1 is SGHTA, CDR2 FQGNSA, per germline. The CDR3 spans 14 residues. The V end was cut by 5 bases, the J end by 7 bases, with 12 bases between. CDR3 amino acids: CASSPGRENSPLHF. The DNA for the CDR3 is TGTGCCAGCAGCCCGGGACGGGAGAATTCACCCCTCCACTTT.

V usage is TRBV5-1 and J usage is TRBJ2-7; 7 bases agree with TRBD2. The CDR3 is 13 residues long. Germline assignment: CDR1 SGHRS and CDR2 YFSETQ. V gave up 2 bases and J gave up 3 bases; unmatched junction bases: 2. The CDR3 sequence: CASSFGGGYEQYF. CDR3 nucleotide sequence: TGCGCCAGCAGCTTTGGCGGGGGCTACGAGCAGTACTTC.